Each of the 8 T cell receptor beta chains below was sequenced from the same sample in a study of vaccination and CD4 T cells after COVID-19. Their antigens remain unidentified. Treatment meaning: roughly ten-day PBMC culture with coronavirus spike peptide pools or control peptides (ViraFEST assay). Cultured CD4+ T-cell DNA underwent Oncomine TCR Beta short-read sequencing. TCRdb re-called the PCR reads with MiXCR, one entry per CDR3 protein. Found here are about 10,000 distinct CDR3 sequences, approximately 59% of them singletons; the top ten hold approximately 15%. Input material: CD4+ T cells from blood, cultured in vitro. These receptor sequences come from a human donor who had recovered from COVID-19.

This chain connects TRBV7-9 to TRBJ2-1; 10 bases agree with TRBD2. The CDR3 loop spans 16 amino acids. Germline V gene data show CDR1 as SEHNR and CDR2 as FQNEAQ (reference sequence). V shed 1 base, J shed 7 bases, and the junction held 7 bases outside the gene matches. The CDR3 coding sequence is TGTGCCAGCAGCTTAGGCCCCGGACTAGCGGCGAATGAGCAGTTCTTC. It encodes CASSLGPGLAANEQFF.

V usage is TRBV7-2 and J usage is TRBJ1-2; 7 nucleotides align to TRBD1. Unmatched junction bases numbered 8, after V lost 6 bases and J lost 1 base. CDR1 is SGHTA and CDR2 is FQGNSA in the germline V gene. This CDR3 has 15 residues. This chain's CDR3 is CASRRDRTSNYGYTF. The CDR3 bases are TGTGCCAGCAGGAGGGACAGAACAAGTAACTATGGCTACACCTTC.

The J gene is TRBJ1-1, the V gene TRBV12-5; a possible D gene is TRBD1 (5 bases). This CDR3 comprises 13 residues. Deletions cut 0 bases from V and 6 bases from J, with 8 bases between. The germline gives CDR1 LGHNT, CDR2 FRNRAP. The CDR3 DNA follows: TGTGCTAGTGGTTTGGTACCGGGGCCTGAAGCTTTCTTT. It codes for CASGLVPGPEAFF.

This sequence joins TRBV7-2 and TRBJ1-5; 8 bases are a match to TRBD1. Germline V lookup: CDR1 SGHTA, CDR2 FQGNSA. The CDR3 is 14 amino acids. J was trimmed by 6 bases and V by 5 bases; bases with no gene match: 6. The CDR3 spells CASSPRTGTQPQHF. The CDR3 DNA reads TGTGCCAGCAGCCCTCGGACAGGGACTCAGCCCCAGCATTTT.

The chain combines TRBV19 with TRBJ2-3; 9 bases map to TRBD2. This CDR3 contains 15 residues. CDR1 is LNHDA and CDR2 is SQIVND in the germline V gene (reference sequence). With 8 bases clipped from V and 0 bases from J, the junction kept 6 bases outside the gene matches. The CDR3 nucleotides read TGTGCCAGTTCGCGGCTAGCGGGAAGCACAGATACGCAGTATTTT. Translated, it gives CASSRLAGSTDTQYF.

This chain connects TRBV2 to TRBJ1-1, with D hard to call. Deletions cut 6 bases from V and 4 bases from J, with 6 bases between. Germline lookup yields CDR1 SNHLY and CDR2 FYNNEI. This CDR3 region has 11 residues. This CDR3 is CASRRGTEAFF. Written as DNA, the CDR3 is TGTGCCAGCAGGCGAGGCACTGAAGCTTTCTTT.

The chain joins TRBV18 to TRBJ2-5; D is uncertain. CDR1 and CDR2 (germline): KGHSH, LQKENI. The CDR3 extends over 12 amino acids. V was pared by 1 base and J by 4 bases, with 4 bases between. The CDR3 DNA is TGTGCCAGCTCACCACAGGCAGAGACCCAGTACTTC. Translated, it gives CASSPQAETQYF.

The V call is TRBV27, the J call TRBJ1-2; possibly TRBD1 for D (6 bases). The CDR3 is 12 residues long. Trimming stripped 6 bases from V and 7 bases from J, with 12 bases between. CDR1 and CDR2 from the germline V gene are MNHEY and SMNVEV (reference sequence). CDR3 in amino acids: CASRGGASGYTF. The CDR3 DNA reads as TGTGCCAGCAGGGGGGGCGCCTCTGGCTACACCTTC.